This T cell receptor beta chain was obtained from a study of CD4+ T cells in melanoma (dated by TCRdb to about 2022). General notes on the study: Neoantigen-specific CD4+ T cells in human melanoma were what the study investigated. The investigation overall reported the following: Neoantigen-specific CD4+ T cells in melanoma were reported to show diverse differentiation states. The report described a correlation between neoantigen-specific CD4+ T cells and the function of CD8+ T cells, macrophages and B cells.

The donors were people with melanoma. The library was produced with the immunoSEQ multiplex PCR assay. In TCRdb, the immuneACCESS table is reduced to in-frame sequences with V and J assigned. These tables do not hold every clone; where another copy was compared, an unresolved V gene accounts for under half, and the others remain unexplained. The sample records some 9,700 clones, 55% to 75% of which are singletons. The ten largest make up approximately 25% of the sample. In the case of this clone: Its antigen specificity is not known. No much larger clonotype is one base removed from it; base qualities were not supplied.

The receptor comes from a human donor with melanoma. The sequenced material came from tumor tissue.

The CDR3 region has the sequence CALPGVGATLPFYGYTF. The sequenced DNA is TGTGCACTTCCAGGGGTGGGAGCAACCCTTCCATTCTATGGCTACACCTTC. Recombination connected TRBV21-1 to TRBJ1-2; the table's TRBD1 call for D was not verified on the DNA. TRBV21-1 is reported as a pseudogene. Reading from cysteine to phenylalanine, the CDR3 counts 17 amino acids. The kept DNA is CDR3 alone, 51 bases in frame from the first base.